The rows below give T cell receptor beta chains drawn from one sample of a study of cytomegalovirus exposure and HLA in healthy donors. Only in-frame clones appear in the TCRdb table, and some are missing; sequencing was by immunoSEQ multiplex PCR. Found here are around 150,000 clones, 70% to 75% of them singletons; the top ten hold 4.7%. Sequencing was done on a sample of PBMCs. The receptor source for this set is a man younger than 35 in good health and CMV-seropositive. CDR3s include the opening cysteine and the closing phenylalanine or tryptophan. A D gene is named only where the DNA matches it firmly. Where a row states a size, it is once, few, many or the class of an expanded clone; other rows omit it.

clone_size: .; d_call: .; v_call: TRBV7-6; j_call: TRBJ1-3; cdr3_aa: CASSYNPGEQETSSGNTIYF; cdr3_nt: TGTGCCAGCAGCTATAACCCCGGGGAGCAAGAAACAAGCTCTGGAAACACCATATATTTT
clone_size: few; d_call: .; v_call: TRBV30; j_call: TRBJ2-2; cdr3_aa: CAWRLNGELFF; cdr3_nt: TGTGCCTGGAGATTAAACGGGGAGCTGTTTTTT
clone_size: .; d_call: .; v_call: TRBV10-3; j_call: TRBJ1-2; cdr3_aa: CAISEPGQINYGYTF; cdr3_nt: TGTGCCATCAGTGAGCCGGGACAAATTAACTATGGCTACACCTTC
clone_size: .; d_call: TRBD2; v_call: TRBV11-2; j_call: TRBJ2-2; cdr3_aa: CASSLDRGGAGTGELFF; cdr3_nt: TGTGCCAGCAGCTTAGATCGGGGGGGAGCGGGCACCGGGGAGCTGTTTTTT
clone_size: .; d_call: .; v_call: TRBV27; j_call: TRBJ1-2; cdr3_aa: CASSSIGTIGYGYTF; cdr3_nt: TGTGCCAGCAGCAGTATCGGGACAATTGGGTATGGCTACACCTTC
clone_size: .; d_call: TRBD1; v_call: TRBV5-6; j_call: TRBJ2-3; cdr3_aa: CASSFPGGDTQYF; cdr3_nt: TGTGCCAGCAGCTTCCCAGGGGGCGATACGCAGTATTTT
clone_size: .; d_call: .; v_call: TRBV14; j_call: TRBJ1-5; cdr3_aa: CASSQVGEGQPQHF; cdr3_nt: TGTGCCAGCAGCCAAGTCGGGGAGGGGCAGCCCCAGCATTTT
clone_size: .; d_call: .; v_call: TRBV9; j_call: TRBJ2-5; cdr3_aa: CASTPGGVGETQYF; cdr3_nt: TGTGCCAGCACCCCCGGAGGTGTCGGAGAGACCCAGTACTTC
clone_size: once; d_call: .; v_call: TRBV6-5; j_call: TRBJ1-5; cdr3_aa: CASRAGSNQPQHF; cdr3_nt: TGTGCCAGCAGAGCCGGGTCGAATCAGCCCCAGCATTTT
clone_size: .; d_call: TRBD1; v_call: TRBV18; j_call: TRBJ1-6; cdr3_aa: CASSPSGQGGESPLHF; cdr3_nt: TGTGCCAGCTCACCATCCGGACAGGGGGGGGAATCACCCCTCCACTTT
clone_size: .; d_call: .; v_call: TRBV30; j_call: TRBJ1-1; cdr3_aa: CAWSVLRNTEAFF; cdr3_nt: TGTGCCTGGAGTGTATTGAGGAACACTGAAGCTTTCTTT
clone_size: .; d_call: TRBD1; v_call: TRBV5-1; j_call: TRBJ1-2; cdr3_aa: CASSGQGEIVGGYTF; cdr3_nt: TGCGCCAGCAGCGGACAGGGGGAGATAGTTGGTGGCTACACCTTC
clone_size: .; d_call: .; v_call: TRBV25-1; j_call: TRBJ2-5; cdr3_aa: CASSDRTDQETQYF; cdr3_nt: TGTGCCAGCAGTGATCGGACTGACCAAGAGACCCAGTACTTC
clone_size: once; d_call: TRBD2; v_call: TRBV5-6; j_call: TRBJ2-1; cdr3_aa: CASSHPTSGGGDEQFF; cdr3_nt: TGTGCCAGCAGTCATCCGACTAGCGGGGGGGGTGATGAGCAGTTCTTC
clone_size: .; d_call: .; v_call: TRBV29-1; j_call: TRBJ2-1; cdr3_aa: CSVTTGSYNEQFF; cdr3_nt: TGCAGCGTTACGACAGGATCCTACAATGAGCAGTTCTTC
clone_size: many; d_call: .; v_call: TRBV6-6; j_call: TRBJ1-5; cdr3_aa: CASSYSAQEGNQPQHF; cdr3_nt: TGTGCCAGCAGTTACTCGGCACAGGAGGGAAATCAGCCCCAGCATTTT
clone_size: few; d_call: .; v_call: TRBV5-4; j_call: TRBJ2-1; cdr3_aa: CAAGKGVGPNEQFF; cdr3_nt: TGTGCCGCGGGTAAGGGGGTTGGCCCCAATGAGCAGTTCTTC
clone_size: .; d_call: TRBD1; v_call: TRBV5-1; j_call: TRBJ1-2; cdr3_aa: CASSLGQPGGYGYTF; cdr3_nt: TGCGCCAGCAGCTTGGGGCAGCCAGGGGGCTATGGCTACACCTTC
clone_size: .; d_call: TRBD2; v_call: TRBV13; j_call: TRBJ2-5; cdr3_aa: CASGPSGVQETQYF; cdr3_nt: TGTGCCAGCGGCCCTAGCGGGGTGCAAGAGACCCAGTACTTC
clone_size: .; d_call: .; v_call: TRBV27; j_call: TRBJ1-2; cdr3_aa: CASSLAGLGYGYTF; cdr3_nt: TGTGCCAGCAGTTTAGCAGGGCTTGGATATGGCTACACCTTC
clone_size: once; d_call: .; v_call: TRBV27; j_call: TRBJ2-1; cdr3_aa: CASSLSRDEQFF; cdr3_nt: TGTGCCAGCAGTTTATCCCGAGATGAGCAGTTCTTC
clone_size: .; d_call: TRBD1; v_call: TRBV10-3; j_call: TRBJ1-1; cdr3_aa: CAITQTGLSEAFF; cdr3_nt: TGTGCCATTACTCAGACAGGGTTATCTGAAGCTTTCTTT
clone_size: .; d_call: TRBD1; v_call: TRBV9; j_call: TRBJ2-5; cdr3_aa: CASSGGQGAETQYF; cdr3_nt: TGTGCCAGCAGTGGAGGACAGGGCGCGGAGACCCAGTACTTC
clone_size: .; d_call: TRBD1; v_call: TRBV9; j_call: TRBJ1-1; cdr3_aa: CASSVYRGTEAFF; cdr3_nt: TGTGCCAGCAGCGTATACAGGGGAACTGAAGCTTTCTTT
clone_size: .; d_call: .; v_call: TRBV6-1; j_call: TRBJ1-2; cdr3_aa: CASRIGGSYGYTF; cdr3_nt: TGTGCCAGCAGGATAGGGGGTTCCTATGGCTACACCTTC
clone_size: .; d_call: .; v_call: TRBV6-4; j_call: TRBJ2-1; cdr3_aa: CASSSSSYNEQFF; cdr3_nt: TGTGCCAGCAGCTCTAGCTCCTACAATGAGCAGTTCTTC
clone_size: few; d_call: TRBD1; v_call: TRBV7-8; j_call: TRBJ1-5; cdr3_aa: CASSSRDSRSAGQPQHF; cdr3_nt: TGTGCCAGCAGCTCCCGGGACAGTCGCTCGGCGGGTCAGCCCCAGCATTTT
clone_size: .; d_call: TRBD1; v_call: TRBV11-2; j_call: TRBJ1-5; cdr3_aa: CASSSTGYQPQHF; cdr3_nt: TGTGCCAGCAGCTCGACAGGGTACCAGCCCCAGCATTTT
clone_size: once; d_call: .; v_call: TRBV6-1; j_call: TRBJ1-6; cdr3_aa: CASSEYSNNSPLHF; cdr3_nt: TGTGCCAGCAGTGAATACAGCAATAATTCACCCCTCCACTTT
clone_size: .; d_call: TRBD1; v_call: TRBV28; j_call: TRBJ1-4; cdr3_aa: CASSFDRDRNEKLFF; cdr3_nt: TGTGCCAGCAGTTTTGACAGGGATCGAAATGAAAAACTGTTTTTT
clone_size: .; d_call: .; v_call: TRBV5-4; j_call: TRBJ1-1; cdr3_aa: CASRGGYTEAFF; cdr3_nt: TGTGCCAGCAGAGGGGGATACACTGAAGCTTTCTTT
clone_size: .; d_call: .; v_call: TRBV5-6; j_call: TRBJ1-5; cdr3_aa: CASSLRQTDPSNQPQHF; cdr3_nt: TGTGCCAGCAGCTTGAGGCAGACAGACCCTAGCAATCAGCCCCAGCATTTT
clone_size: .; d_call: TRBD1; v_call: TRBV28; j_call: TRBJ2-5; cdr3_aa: CASSIRTGALGAQYF; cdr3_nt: TGTGCCAGCTCAATCCGGACAGGGGCTTTAGGTGCCCAGTACTTC
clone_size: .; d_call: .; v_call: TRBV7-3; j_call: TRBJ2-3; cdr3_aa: CASSPSPADTQYF; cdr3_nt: TGTGCCAGCAGCCCAAGCCCCGCGGATACGCAGTATTTT
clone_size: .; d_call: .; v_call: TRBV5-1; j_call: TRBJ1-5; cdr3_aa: CASRGQPGGNQPQHF; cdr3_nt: TGCGCCAGCAGGGGACAACCTGGAGGAAATCAGCCCCAGCATTTT
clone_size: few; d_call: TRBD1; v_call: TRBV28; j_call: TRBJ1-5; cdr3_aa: CASSFGTANQPQHF; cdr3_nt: TGTGCCAGCAGTTTTGGGACAGCCAATCAGCCCCAGCATTTT
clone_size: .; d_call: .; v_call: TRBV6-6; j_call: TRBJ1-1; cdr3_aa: CASSSYRNTEAFF; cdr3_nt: TGTGCCAGCAGTTCCTACAGGAACACTGAAGCTTTCTTT
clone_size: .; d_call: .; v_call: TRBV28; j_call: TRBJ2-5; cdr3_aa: CASRPRFGDTYQETQYF; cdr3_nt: TGTGCCAGCAGACCCCGATTTGGGGACACATACCAAGAGACCCAGTACTTC
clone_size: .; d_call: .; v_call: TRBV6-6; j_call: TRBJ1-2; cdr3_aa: CASSTHREQAYGYTF; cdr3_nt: TGTGCCAGCAGTACACACAGGGAACAAGCCTATGGCTACACCTTC
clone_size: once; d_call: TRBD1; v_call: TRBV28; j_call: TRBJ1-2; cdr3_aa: CASSLGTGINYGYTF; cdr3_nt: TGTGCCAGCAGTCTCGGGACAGGAATAAACTATGGCTACACCTTC
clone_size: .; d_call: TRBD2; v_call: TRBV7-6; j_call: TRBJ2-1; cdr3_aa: CASSPGTSGLNEQFF; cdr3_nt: TGTGCCAGCAGCCCCGGGACTAGCGGACTAAATGAGCAGTTCTTC
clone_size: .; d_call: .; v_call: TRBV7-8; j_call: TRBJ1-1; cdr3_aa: CASRTGNTEAFF; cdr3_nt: TGTGCCAGCAGGACAGGGAACACTGAAGCTTTCTTT
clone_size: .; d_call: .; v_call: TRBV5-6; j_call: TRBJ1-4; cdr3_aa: CASSLTDGALRLKLFF; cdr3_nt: TGTGCCAGCAGCTTGACAGATGGGGCTCTGCGTCTAAAACTGTTTTTT
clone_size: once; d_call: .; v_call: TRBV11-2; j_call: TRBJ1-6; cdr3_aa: CASSLRVWSYNSPLHF; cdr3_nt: TGTGCCAGCAGCCTCAGGGTGTGGTCCTATAATTCACCCCTCCACTTT
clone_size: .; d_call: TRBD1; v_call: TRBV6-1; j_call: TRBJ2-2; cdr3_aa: CASSLRTGAGELFF; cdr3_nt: TGTGCCAGCAGTCTCAGGACAGGGGCCGGGGAGCTGTTTTTT
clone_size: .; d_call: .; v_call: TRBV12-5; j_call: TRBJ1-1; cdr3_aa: CASGPSGGGAEAFF; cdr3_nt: TGTGCTAGTGGCCCCTCGGGGGGGGGCGCGGAAGCTTTCTTT
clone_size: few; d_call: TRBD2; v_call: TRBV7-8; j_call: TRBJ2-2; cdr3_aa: CASRTPGGPNTGELFF; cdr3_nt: TGTGCCAGCAGAACCCCGGGGGGGCCGAACACCGGGGAGCTGTTTTTT
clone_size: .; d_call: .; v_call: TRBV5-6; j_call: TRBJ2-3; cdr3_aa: CASSLAERDTQYF; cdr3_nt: TGTGCCAGCAGCTTGGCCGAGCGGGATACGCAGTATTTT
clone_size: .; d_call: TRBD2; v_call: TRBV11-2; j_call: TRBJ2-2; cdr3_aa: CASSLDGLAGGTGELFF; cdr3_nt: TGTGCCAGCAGCTTAGATGGACTAGCGGGAGGGACCGGGGAGCTGTTTTTT
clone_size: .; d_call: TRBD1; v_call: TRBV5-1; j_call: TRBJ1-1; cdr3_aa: CASSLDRGDTEAFF; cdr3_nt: TGCGCCAGCAGCTTGGACAGGGGGGACACTGAAGCTTTCTTT
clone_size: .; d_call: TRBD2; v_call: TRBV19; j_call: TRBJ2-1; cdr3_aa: CASSRGTSGGPREQFF; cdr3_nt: TGTGCCAGTAGTAGAGGGACTAGCGGGGGGCCAAGAGAGCAGTTCTTC
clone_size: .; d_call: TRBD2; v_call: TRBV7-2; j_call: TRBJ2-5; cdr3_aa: CASSPDGAGGRETQYF; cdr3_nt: TGTGCCAGCAGTCCAGACGGGGCGGGGGGGAGGGAGACCCAGTACTTC
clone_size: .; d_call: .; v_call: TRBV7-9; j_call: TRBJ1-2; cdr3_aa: CASSARQENYGYTF; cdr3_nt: TGTGCCAGCAGCGCCCGACAGGAAAACTATGGCTACACCTTC
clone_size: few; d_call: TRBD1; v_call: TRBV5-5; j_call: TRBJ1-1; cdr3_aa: CASMGTGSMNTEAFF; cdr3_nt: TGTGCCAGCATGGGGACAGGCTCCATGAACACTGAAGCTTTCTTT
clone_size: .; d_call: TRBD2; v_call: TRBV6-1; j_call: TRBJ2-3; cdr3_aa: CASSRLAGDADTQYF; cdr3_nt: TGTGCCAGCAGTCGACTAGCGGGAGACGCAGATACGCAGTATTTT